A single sample gave rise to the 26 T cell receptor beta chains below, sequenced in a study of OX40 agonist ivuxolimab in advanced cancers. The method was immunoSEQ multiplex PCR; TCRdb's version includes in-frame clones alone and lacks a portion of them. Of some 77,000 clones in the sample, around nine tenths were seen once. This material consisted of CD4+ or CD8+ T cells sorted from blood, taken in a trial of the OX40 agonist ivuxolimab. All receptors derive from an adult with an advanced solid tumor such as melanoma, head and neck, liver or kidney cancer.

V gene TRBV9 combines with J gene TRBJ2-1; D perhaps matches TRBD2 (6 bases). The CDR3 is made up of 14 amino acids. Trimming shortened V by 6 bases and J by 0 bases, and 10 bases separated the two germline ends. Germline V gene data show CDR1 as SGDLS and CDR2 as YYNGEE. The CDR3 spells CASTTGVSYNEQFF. CDR3 DNA sequence: TGTGCCAGCACCACGGGGGTCTCCTACAATGAGCAGTTCTTC.

V and J are TRBV29-1 and TRBJ1-2; TRBD1 might be the D (6 bases). Germline CDR1 reads SQVTM; CDR2 reads ANQGSEA. V was shortened by 5 bases and J by 9 bases, with 10 bases between the two germline ends. CDR3 length equals 10 residues. CDR3 bases: TGCAGCGTTTACCAGGGGAGCTACACCTTC. As protein: CSVYQGSYTF.

This clone was recorded a few times. The CDR3 coding sequence is TGTGCCAGCAGCAAAAGGGGGGCCCAGTCCTATGGCTACACCTTC. It is translated as CASSKRGAQSYGYTF. This chain uses TRBV5-4 with TRBJ1-2; D perhaps matches TRBD1 (6 bases). This CDR3 spans 15 amino acids. V shed 4 bases and J shed 4 bases, with 17 bases lying between them. The V gene's germline CDR1 is SGHNT and CDR2 YYREEE (reference sequence).

This chain joins TRBV5-1 and TRBJ2-6, with a tentative D call TRBD2 (6 bases). Germline loops: CDR1 SGHRS, CDR2 YFSETQ. There are 16 residues in the CDR3. The ends were cut back, 4 bases at V and 0 bases at J, with 11 bases in the middle. The CDR3 sequence is CASSEGLNSGANVLTF. In DNA, the CDR3 is TGCGCCAGCAGCGAGGGACTGAACTCTGGGGCCAACGTCCTGACTTTC.

The chain employs TRBV28 and TRBJ1-4; 8 bases are a match to TRBD1. After removal of 6 bases from V and 0 bases from J, the junction contained 6 bases not matched to a gene. CDR1 and CDR2 (germline): MDHEN, SYDVKM. The CDR3 has 16 amino acids. The CDR3 spells CASRTGQATTNEKLFF. The CDR3 DNA follows: TGTGCCAGCAGAACGGGACAGGCGACAACTAATGAAAAACTGTTTTTT.

In DNA, the CDR3 is TGTGCCAGCAGCTCTGGACTTGGGAACACTGAAGCTTTCTTT. Encoded protein: CASSSGLGNTEAFF. The V call is TRBV11-2, the J call TRBJ1-1; D is unresolved. In germline, CDR1 is SGHAT, CDR2 FQNNGV. The V end lost 4 bases, the J end lost 1 base, and 10 bases lay between the germline ends. The CDR3 is 14 residues long.

The rearrangement uses TRBV7-3 and TRBJ2-1, with a tentative D call TRBD2 (5 bases). The germline CDR1 and CDR2 sequences are SGHTA and FQGTGA. Between the trimmed V and J ends, which lost 5 bases and 7 bases, there was a span of 15 bases. This CDR3 has 14 residues. CDR3 in DNA: TGTGCCAGCAGCCCTCAAGGTCGGGAAAATGAGCAGTTCTTC. Protein product: CASSPQGRENEQFF. Together with reference TRBV7-3 and TRBJ2-1, the CDR3 gives the full variable domain: GAGVSQTPSNKVTEKGKYVELRCDPISGHTALYWYRQSLGQGPEFLIYFQGTGAADDSGLPNDRFFAVRPEGSVSTLKIQRTERGDSAVYLCASSPQGRENEQFFGPGTRLTVL.

J is TRBJ1-4 and V is TRBV7-9; TRBD1 agrees at 10 bases. This CDR3 comprises 14 residues. V shed 5 bases, J shed 8 bases, and the junction held 5 bases outside the gene matches. From germline, CDR1 is SEHNR and CDR2 FQNEAQ (reference sequence). CDR3 sequence reads: CASSRQGAMEKLFF. CDR3 in DNA: TGTGCCAGCAGCAGACAGGGGGCGATGGAAAAACTGTTTTTT.

The V gene is TRBV30, the J gene TRBJ1-6; D is uncertain. Trimming shortened V by 2 bases and J by 12 bases, and 23 bases separated the two germline ends. Germline values: CDR1 GTSNPN, CDR2 SVGIG (reference sequence). This CDR3 is 16 amino acids long. The CDR3 protein is CAWSPQVGIALGPLHF. The CDR3 nucleotides are TGTGCCTGGAGTCCCCAAGTCGGGATCGCGCTCGGACCCCTCCACTTT.

The rearrangement uses TRBV19 and TRBJ1-5; possibly TRBD1 for D (5 bases). The CDR3 length is 16 residues. Germline V gene lookup returns CDR1 LNHDA and CDR2 SQIVND (reference sequence). V was trimmed by 4 bases and J by 4 bases, leaving 17 bases between them. CDR3 region: CASSTAAGSRNQPQHF. Here the CDR3 DNA reads TGTGCCAGTAGTACTGCGGCAGGGAGTCGGAATCAGCCCCAGCATTTT.

The rearrangement uses TRBV11-3 and TRBJ2-1; D uncertain. CDR1 is SGHNT, CDR2 YENEEA, per germline. Trimming took 1 base from V and 1 from J, leaving 8 bases between them. The CDR3 consists of 15 residues. The DNA of the CDR3 is TGTGCCAGCAGCTTAGGGGCGGTGTCCTACAATGAGCAGTTCTTC. Translated: CASSLGAVSYNEQFF.

The rearrangement uses TRBV6-1 and TRBJ1-1; TRBD1 aligns across 7 bases. The V and J ends lost 2 bases and 2 bases, in that order; junction bases with no gene match: 8. This CDR3 has 16 residues. The germline V gene has CDR1 MNHNS and CDR2 SASEGT. The CDR3 coding sequence is TGTGCCAGCAGTGAACTAATGGGACAGAGAAACACTGAAGCTTTCTTT. It is translated as CASSELMGQRNTEAFF.

The chain is built from TRBV29-1 and TRBJ1-2; perhaps TRBD1 as D (6 bases). V was trimmed by 4 bases and J by 0 bases, leaving 18 bases between them. The CDR3 is 16 residues long. The germline V gene encodes CDR1 SQVTM and CDR2 ANQGSEA. The chain's CDR3 is CSVGRLEGGSNYGYTF. The CDR3 nucleotides read TGCAGCGTTGGGAGGTTAGAGGGGGGTTCTAACTATGGCTACACCTTC.

The chain combines TRBV6-5 with TRBJ1-2; D is unresolved. The length of the CDR3 is 13 residues. V lost 6 bases, J lost 8 bases, and 16 bases lay in between. CDR1 is MNHEY and CDR2 is SVGAGI in the germline V gene. CDR3 DNA: TGTGCCAGCAGCCTCCTTGAGGACGTCGGCTACACCTTC. Protein: CASSLLEDVGYTF.

The chain couples TRBV28 to TRBJ1-2; the match to TRBD1 covers 8 bases. Trimming took 5 bases from V and 5 from J; bases not matched to a gene: 1. Germline V gene lookup returns CDR1 MDHEN and CDR2 SYDVKM. CDR3 size: 12 residues. Here the CDR3 DNA reads TGTGCCAGCAGTAGACAGGGGTATGGCTACACCTTC. Protein product: CASSRQGYGYTF.

The rearrangement links TRBV7-8 to TRBJ1-3; D is uncertain. The germline gives CDR1 SGHVS, CDR2 FQNEAQ. The germline V and J ends were trimmed by 0 bases and 4 bases, with 7 bases remaining between them. The CDR3 has 14 amino acids. CDR3 sequence reads: CASSLAGVGNTIYF. The CDR3 DNA reads TGTGCCAGCAGCTTAGCCGGGGTAGGAAACACCATATATTTT.

The gene calls are TRBV5-4 and TRBJ1-2; D is uncertain. This CDR3 spans 15 amino acids. The V end lost 4 bases, the J end lost 4 bases, and 17 bases lay between the germline ends. Germline loops: CDR1 SGHNT, CDR2 YYREEE (reference sequence). CDR3 amino acids: CASSPTWRVGYGYTF. CDR3 nucleotide sequence: TGTGCCAGCAGCCCGACCTGGAGGGTGGGCTATGGCTACACCTTC.

CDR3 region: CASSLGGGVTDTQYF. CDR3 DNA: TGTGCCAGCAGCTTAGGCGGGGGGGTAACAGATACGCAGTATTTT. This chain uses TRBV7-3 with TRBJ2-3, with 9 bases fitting TRBD2. Germline V gives CDR1 SGHTA, CDR2 FQGTGA. The V and J ends lost 2 bases and 3 bases, in that order; junction bases with no gene match: 3. The CDR3 is 15 residues long.

This CDR3 is CASSQTGVGNTIYF. The CDR3 bases are TGTGCCAGCAGTCAAACAGGGGTTGGAAACACCATATATTTT. V usage is TRBV6-5 and J usage is TRBJ1-3; 7 nucleotides agree with TRBD1. The germline CDR1 and CDR2 sequences are MNHEY and SVGAGI. The J segment lost 3 bases and the V segment lost 5 bases, leaving 4 bases of the junction unmatched. The CDR3 covers 14 residues.

The V call is TRBV18, the J call TRBJ2-2; unclear D gene. The CDR3 extends over 14 amino acids. Trimming removed 0 bases from V and 4 bases from J, with 6 bases in between. CDR1 and CDR2 (germline): KGHSH, LQKENI. Here the CDR3 reads CASSPPSLTGELFF. The CDR3 DNA is TGTGCCAGCTCACCACCTAGCCTCACCGGGGAGCTGTTTTTT.

This clone showed up just once. The chain is built from TRBV2 and TRBJ2-1; D assignment may be TRBD1 or TRBD2 (7 bases each). The CDR3 extends over 15 amino acids. Trimming pared 5 bases from V and 1 base from J, leaving 12 bases between. The germline V gene has CDR1 SNHLY and CDR2 FYNNEI. CDR3 in DNA: TGTGCCAGCAGTCGCAGGGGGGGGTCCTACAATGAGCAGTTCTTC. Amino acids: CASSRRGGSYNEQFF.

This rearrangement joins TRBV11-2 to TRBJ2-2; 7 bases agree with TRBD2. The germline V gene encodes CDR1 SGHAT and CDR2 FQNNGV. V gave up 1 base and J gave up 3 bases; unmatched junction bases: 11. The CDR3 runs to 18 residues. The CDR3 reads CASSLGVLGLPDTGELFF. CDR3 nucleotides: TGTGCCAGCAGCTTAGGCGTCCTGGGACTACCCGACACCGGGGAGCTGTTTTTT.

The V and J genes are TRBV18 and TRBJ2-1; TRBD2 matches at 15 bases. J was trimmed by 15 bases and V by 2 bases; bases with no gene match: 11. The CDR3 is made up of 16 amino acids. Germline loops: CDR1 KGHSH, CDR2 LQKENI. CDR3 coding DNA: TGTGCCAGCTCACCATCCGGGACTAGCGGGAGGCCCGTTCGGTTCTTC. Translated, it gives CASSPSGTSGRPVRFF.

The CDR3 protein is CASISGQYGQPQHF. DNA of the CDR3: TGTGCCAGCATCTCGGGACAGTACGGTCAGCCCCAGCATTTT. The gene calls are TRBV6-1 and TRBJ1-5; TRBD1 aligns across 7 bases. With 7 bases clipped from V and 6 bases from J, the junction kept 9 bases outside the gene matches. Germline V gives CDR1 MNHNS, CDR2 SASEGT. CDR3 length: 14 residues.

As DNA, the CDR3 is TGTGCCAGCAGACGACAGGGGGCGACCCTTGAAGCTTTCTTT. The encoded protein is CASRRQGATLEAFF. The chain has TRBV11-1 and TRBJ1-1; 10 positions agree with TRBD1. The ends lost 6 bases at V and 7 bases at J; junction bases unmatched: 8. Per the germline V gene, CDR1 is SGHAT and CDR2 is FQDESV (reference sequence). CDR3 length equals 14 residues. The entire variable domain, with the rest obtained from reference TRBV11-1 and TRBJ1-1, is as follows: EAEVAQSPRYKITEKSQAVAFWCDPISGHATLYWYRQILGQGPELLVQFQDESVVDDSQLPKDRFSAERLKGVDSTLKIQPAELGDSAMYLCASRRQGATLEAFFGQGTRLTVV.

This clone was observed a few times. The chain recombines TRBV27 with TRBJ1-4, with D tentatively TRBD1 (5 bases). From germline, CDR1 is MNHEY and CDR2 SMNVEV (reference sequence). The V end was cut by 6 bases, the J end by 1 base, with 15 bases between. CDR3 length equals 16 residues. The DNA for the CDR3 is TGTGCCAGCAGATTTATCGGGAGGGGAACTAATGAAAAACTGTTTTTT. Translation gives CASRFIGRGTNEKLFF.